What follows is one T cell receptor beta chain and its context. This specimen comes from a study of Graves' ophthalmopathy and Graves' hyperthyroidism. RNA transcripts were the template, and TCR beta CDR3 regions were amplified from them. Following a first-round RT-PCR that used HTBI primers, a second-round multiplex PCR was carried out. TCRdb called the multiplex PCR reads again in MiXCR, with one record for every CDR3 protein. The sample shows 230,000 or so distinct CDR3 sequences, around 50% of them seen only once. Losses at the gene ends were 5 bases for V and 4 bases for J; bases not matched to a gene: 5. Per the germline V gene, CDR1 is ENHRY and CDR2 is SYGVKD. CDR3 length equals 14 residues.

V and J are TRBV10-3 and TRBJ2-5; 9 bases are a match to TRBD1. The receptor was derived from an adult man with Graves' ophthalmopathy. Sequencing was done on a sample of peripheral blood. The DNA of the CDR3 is TGTGCCATCAGTCCCGGGACAGGGTCAGAGACCCAGTACTTC. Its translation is CAISPGTGSETQYF.